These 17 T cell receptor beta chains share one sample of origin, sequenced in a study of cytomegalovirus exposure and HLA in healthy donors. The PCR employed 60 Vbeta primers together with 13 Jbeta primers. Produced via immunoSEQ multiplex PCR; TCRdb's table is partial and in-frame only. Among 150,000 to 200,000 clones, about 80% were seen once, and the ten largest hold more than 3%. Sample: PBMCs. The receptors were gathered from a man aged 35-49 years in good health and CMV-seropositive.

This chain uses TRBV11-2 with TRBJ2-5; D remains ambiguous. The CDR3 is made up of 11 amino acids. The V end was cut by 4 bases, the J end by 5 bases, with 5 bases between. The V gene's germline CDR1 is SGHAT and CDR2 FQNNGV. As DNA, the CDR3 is TGTGCCAGCAGCTCTTCGGAGACCCAGTACTTC. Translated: CASSSSETQYF.

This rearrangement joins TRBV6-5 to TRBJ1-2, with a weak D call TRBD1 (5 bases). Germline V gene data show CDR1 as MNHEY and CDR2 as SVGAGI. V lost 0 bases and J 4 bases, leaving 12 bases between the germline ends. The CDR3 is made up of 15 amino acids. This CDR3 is CASSYSGREGYGYTF. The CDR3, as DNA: TGTGCCAGCAGTTACTCGGGCAGGGAGGGCTATGGCTACACCTTC.

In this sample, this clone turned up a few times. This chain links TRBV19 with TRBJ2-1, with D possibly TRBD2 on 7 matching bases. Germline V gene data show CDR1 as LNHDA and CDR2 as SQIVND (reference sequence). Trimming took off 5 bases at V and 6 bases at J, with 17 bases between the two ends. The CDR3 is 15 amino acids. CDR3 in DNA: TGTGCCAGTAGTGCCAGAGCGGGGACACCCAATGAGCAGTTCTTC. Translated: CASSARAGTPNEQFF.

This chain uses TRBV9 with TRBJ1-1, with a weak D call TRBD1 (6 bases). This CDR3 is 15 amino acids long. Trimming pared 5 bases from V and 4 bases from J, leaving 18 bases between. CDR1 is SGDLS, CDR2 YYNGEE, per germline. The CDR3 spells CASSPRGAWGTEAFF. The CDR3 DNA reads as TGTGCCAGCAGTCCTCGGGGGGCCTGGGGCACTGAAGCTTTCTTT.

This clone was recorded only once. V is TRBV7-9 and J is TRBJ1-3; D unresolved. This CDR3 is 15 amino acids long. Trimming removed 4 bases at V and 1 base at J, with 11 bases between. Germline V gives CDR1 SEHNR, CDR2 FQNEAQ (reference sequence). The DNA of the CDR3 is TGTGCCAGCAGCTCGGACTCCCCTTCTGGAAACACCATATATTTT. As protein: CASSSDSPSGNTIYF.

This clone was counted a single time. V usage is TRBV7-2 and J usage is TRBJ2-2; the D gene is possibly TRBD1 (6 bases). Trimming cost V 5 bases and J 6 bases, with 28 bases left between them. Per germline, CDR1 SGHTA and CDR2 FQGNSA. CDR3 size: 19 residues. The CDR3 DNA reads TGTGCCAGCAGCCCCCACCGGAGACAGGCCGAGGGACACCCCGGGGAGCTGTTTTTT. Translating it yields CASSPHRRQAEGHPGELFF.

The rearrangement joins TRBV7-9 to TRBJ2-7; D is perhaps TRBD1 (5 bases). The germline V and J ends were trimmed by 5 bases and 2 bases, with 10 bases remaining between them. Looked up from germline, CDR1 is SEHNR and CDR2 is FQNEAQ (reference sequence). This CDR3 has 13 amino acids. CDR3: CASSPDRPYEQYF. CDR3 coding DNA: TGTGCCAGCAGCCCAGACAGACCCTACGAGCAGTACTTC.

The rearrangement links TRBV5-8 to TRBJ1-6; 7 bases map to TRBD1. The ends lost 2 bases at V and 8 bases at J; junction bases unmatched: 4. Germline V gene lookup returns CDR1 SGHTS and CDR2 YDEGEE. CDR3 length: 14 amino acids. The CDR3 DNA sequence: TGTGCCAGCAGCTTCGCCAGGGGGTATTCACCCCTCCACTTT. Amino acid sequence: CASSFARGYSPLHF.

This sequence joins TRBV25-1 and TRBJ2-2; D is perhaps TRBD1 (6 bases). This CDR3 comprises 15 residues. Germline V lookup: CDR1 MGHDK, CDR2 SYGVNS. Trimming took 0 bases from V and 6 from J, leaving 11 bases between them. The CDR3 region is CASSEYGQSSGELFF. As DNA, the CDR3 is TGTGCCAGCAGTGAATATGGACAGTCGTCCGGGGAGCTGTTTTTT.

CDR3 in DNA: TGTGCCAGCAGCCCCTCGGGGAAATCCTCCTACAATGAGCAGTTCTTC. It encodes CASSPSGKSSYNEQFF. The chain employs TRBV27 and TRBJ2-1; tentative D call: TRBD2 (5 bases). Germline V gives CDR1 MNHEY, CDR2 SMNVEV (reference sequence). V was cut by 6 bases and J by 0 bases, with 15 bases left in between. The CDR3 runs 16 residues.

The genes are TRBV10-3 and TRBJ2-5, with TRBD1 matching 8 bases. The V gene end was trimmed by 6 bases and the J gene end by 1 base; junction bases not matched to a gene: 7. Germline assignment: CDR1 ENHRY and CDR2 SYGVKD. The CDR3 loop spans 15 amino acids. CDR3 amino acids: CAISETGAGQETQYF. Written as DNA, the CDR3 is TGTGCCATCAGCGAGACAGGGGCCGGCCAAGAGACCCAGTACTTC.

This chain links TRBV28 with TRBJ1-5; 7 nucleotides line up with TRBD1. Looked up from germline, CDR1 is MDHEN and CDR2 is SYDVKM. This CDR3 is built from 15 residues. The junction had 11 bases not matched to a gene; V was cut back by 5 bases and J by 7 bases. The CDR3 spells CASSPRTGTAQPQHF. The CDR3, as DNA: TGTGCCAGCAGTCCACGGACAGGAACAGCGCAGCCCCAGCATTTT.

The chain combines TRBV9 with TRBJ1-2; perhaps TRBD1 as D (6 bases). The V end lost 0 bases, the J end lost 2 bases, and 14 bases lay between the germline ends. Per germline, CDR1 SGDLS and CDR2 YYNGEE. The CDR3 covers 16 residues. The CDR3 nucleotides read TGTGCCAGCAGCGTAGCTCGGGGGGCACCAAACTATGGCTACACCTTC. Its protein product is CASSVARGAPNYGYTF.

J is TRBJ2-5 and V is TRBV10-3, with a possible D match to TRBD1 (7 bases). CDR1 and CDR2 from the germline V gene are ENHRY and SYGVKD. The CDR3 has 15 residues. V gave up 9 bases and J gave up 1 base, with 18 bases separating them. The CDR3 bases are TGTGCCATGGGGGGATTTAGGGACAGCCAAGAGACCCAGTACTTC. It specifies CAMGGFRDSQETQYF.

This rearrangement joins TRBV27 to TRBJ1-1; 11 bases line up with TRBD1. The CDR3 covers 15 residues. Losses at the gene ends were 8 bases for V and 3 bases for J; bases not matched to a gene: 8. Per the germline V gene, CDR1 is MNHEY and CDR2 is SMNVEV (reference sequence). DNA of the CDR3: TGTGCCAGCGTCCCCCTGGGACAGGGGGACACTGAAGCTTTCTTT. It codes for CASVPLGQGDTEAFF.

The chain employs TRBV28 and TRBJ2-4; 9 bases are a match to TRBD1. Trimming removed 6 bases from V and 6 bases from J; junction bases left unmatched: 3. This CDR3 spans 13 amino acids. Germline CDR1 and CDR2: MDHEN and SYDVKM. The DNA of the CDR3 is TGTGCCAGCAGAGACAGGGGGGTAAACATTCAGTACTTC. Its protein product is CASRDRGVNIQYF.

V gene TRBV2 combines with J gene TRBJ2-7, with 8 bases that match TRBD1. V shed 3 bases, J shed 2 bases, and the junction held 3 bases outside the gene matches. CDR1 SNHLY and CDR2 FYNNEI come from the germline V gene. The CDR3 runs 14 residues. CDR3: CASSDQQGAYEQYF. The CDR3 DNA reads TGTGCCAGCAGTGATCAACAGGGGGCCTACGAGCAGTACTTC.